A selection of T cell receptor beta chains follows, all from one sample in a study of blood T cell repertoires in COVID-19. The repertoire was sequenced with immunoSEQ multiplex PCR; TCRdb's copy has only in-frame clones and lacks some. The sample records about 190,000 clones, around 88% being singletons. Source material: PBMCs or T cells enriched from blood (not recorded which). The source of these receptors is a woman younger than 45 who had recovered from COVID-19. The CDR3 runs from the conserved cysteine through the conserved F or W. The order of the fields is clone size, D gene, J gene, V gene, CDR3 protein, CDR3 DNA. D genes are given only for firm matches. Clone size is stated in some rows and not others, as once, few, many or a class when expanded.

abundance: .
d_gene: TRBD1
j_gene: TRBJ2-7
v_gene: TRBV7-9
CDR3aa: CASSLVGGSYEQYF
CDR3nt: TGTGCCAGCAGCTTAGTAGGGGGCAGCTACGAGCAGTACTTC

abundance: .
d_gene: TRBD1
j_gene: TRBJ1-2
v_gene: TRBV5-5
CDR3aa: CASSLWTGGSYGYTF
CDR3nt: TGTGCCAGCAGCCTATGGACAGGGGGCTCCTATGGCTACACCTTC

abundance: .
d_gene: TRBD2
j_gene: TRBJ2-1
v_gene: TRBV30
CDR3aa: CAWSTSGRKEFF
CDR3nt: TGTGCCTGGAGTACTAGCGGTAGGAAGGAGTTCTTC

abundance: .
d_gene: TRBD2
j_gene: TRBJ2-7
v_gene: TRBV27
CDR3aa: CASSLSGVGGEMGQYF
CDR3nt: TGTGCCAGCAGTTTATCGGGGGTTGGGGGGGAAATGGGGCAGTACTTC

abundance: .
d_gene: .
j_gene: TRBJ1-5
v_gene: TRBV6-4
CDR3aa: CASSDSANQPQHF
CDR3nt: TGTGCCAGCTCGGACAGTGCAAATCAGCCCCAGCATTTT

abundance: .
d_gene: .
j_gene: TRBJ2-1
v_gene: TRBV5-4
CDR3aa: CASEEISSYNEQFF
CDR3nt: TGTGCCAGCGAGGAGATCAGCTCCTACAATGAGCAGTTCTTC

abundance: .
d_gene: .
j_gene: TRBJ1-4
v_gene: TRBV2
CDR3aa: CASEPYRDGVVATNEKLFF
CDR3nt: TGTGCCAGCGAGCCTTATAGAGACGGAGTAGTTGCAACTAATGAAAAACTGTTTTTT

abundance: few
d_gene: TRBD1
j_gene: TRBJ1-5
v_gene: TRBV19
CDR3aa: CASSPQTAQGVSQPQHF
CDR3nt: TGTGCCAGTAGTCCCCAGACGGCACAGGGGGTGAGTCAGCCCCAGCATTTT

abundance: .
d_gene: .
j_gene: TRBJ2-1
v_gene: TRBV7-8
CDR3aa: CASSGTSHQYDNEQFF
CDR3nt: TGTGCCAGCAGCGGAACTAGCCATCAATATGACAATGAGCAGTTCTTC

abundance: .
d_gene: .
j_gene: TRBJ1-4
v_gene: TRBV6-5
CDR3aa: CASSYDGRHNEKLFF
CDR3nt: TGTGCCAGCAGTTACGACGGGAGACATAATGAAAAACTGTTTTTT

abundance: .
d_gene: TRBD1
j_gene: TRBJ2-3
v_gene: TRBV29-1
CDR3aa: CSVEEPRTGFPDTQYF
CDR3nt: TGCAGCGTTGAAGAACCGCGGACAGGGTTCCCAGATACGCAGTATTTT

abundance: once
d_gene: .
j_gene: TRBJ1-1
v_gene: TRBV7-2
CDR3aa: CASSSRRTEEAFF
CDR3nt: TGTGCCAGCAGCTCGAGACGGACAGAAGAAGCTTTCTTT

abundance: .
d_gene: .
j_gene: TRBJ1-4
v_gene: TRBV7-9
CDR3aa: CASSLVSLGAKEKLFF
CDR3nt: TGTGCCAGCAGCTTAGTATCGTTGGGGGCCAAGGAAAAACTGTTTTTT

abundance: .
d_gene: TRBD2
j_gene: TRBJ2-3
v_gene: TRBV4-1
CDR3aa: CASSSVAGTSGTITTDTQYF
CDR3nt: TGCGCCAGCAGCTCGGTGGCCGGGACTAGCGGGACAATTACCACAGATACGCAGTATTTT

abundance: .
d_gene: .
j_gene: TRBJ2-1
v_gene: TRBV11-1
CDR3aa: CASSPTGGDSYNEQFF
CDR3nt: TGTGCCAGCAGCCCAACCGGAGGGGACAGCTACAATGAGCAGTTCTTC

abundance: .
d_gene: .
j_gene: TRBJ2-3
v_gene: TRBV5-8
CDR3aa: CASSLAGVLATDTQYF
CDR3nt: TGTGCCAGCAGCTTGGCAGGCGTCCTTGCGACAGATACGCAGTATTTT

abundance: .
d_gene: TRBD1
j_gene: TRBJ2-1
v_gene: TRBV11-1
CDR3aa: CASSPGQGDYNEQFF
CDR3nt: TGTGCCAGCAGCCCCGGACAGGGGGACTACAATGAGCAGTTCTTC

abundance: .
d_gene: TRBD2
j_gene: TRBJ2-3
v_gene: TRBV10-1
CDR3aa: CASSGLAGDTDTQYF
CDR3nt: TGCGCCAGCAGTGGGTTAGCGGGAGACACAGATACGCAGTATTTT

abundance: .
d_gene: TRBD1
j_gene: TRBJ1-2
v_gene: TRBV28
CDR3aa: CASSPLTGDVNYGYTF
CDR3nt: TGTGCCAGCAGCCCACTGACAGGGGATGTGAACTATGGCTACACCTTC

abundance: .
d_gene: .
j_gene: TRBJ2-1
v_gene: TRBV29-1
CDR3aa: CSVMTDRYNEQFF
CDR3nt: TGCAGCGTGATGACAGACAGATACAATGAGCAGTTCTTC

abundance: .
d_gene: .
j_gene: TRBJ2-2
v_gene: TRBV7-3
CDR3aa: CASSSTGAANTGELFF
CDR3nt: TGTGCCAGCAGTTCTACTGGGGCAGCGAACACCGGGGAGCTGTTTTTT

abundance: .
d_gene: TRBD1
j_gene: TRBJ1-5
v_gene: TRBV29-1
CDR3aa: CSVRTGTGNQPQHF
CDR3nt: TGCAGCGTTAGGACAGGGACAGGCAATCAGCCCCAGCATTTT

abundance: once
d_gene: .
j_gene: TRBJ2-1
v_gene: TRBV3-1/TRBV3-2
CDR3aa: CASSQGPSRNEQFF
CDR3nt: TGTGCCAGCAGCCAGGGCCCTTCCAGAAATGAGCAGTTCTTC

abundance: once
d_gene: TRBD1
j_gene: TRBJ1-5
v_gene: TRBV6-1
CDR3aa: CASSDTRQGSWQPQHF
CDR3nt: TGTGCCAGCAGTGACACACGACAGGGGTCGTGGCAGCCCCAGCATTTT

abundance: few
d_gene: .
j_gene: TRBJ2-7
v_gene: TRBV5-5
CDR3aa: CASSLEPTETYEQYF
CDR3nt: TGTGCCAGCAGCCTGGAACCGACTGAAACCTACGAGCAGTACTTC

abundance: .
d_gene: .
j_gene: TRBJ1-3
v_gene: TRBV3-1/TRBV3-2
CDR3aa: CASSQLTGSSGNTIYF
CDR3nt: TGTGCCAGCAGCCAACTTACAGGGAGCTCTGGAAACACCATATATTTT

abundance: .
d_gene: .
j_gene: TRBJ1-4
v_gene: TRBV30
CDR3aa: CAWSGSATNEKLFF
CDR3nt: TGTGCCTGGAGTGGGAGTGCAACTAATGAAAAACTGTTTTTT

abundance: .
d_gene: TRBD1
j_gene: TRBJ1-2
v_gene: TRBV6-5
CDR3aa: CASRFLGQGSNGYTF
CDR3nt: TGTGCCAGCAGATTCTTGGGACAGGGGAGCAATGGCTACACCTTC

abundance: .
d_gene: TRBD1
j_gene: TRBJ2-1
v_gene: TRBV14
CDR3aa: CASSYLGRGLSNEQFF
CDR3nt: TGTGCCAGCAGCTATTTAGGCAGGGGGCTTTCCAATGAGCAGTTCTTC

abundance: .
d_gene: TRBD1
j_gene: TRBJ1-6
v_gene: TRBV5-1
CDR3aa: CASSNIRTGENSPLHF
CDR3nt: TGCGCCAGCAGCAACATTCGGACAGGGGAAAATTCACCCCTCCACTTT

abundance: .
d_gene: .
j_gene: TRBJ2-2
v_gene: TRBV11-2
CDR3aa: CASSFTGLDTGELFF
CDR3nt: TGTGCCAGCAGCTTTACGGGATTGGACACCGGGGAGCTGTTTTTT

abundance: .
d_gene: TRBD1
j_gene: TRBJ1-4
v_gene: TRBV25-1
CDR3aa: CASSATGTGGEKLFF
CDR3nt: TGTGCCAGCAGTGCTACCGGGACAGGGGGTGAAAAACTGTTTTTT

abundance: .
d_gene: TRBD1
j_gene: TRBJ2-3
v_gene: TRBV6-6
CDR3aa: CASSLGLGQGAEDTQYF
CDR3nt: TGTGCCAGCAGTCTCGGGCTCGGACAGGGGGCGGAAGATACGCAGTATTTT

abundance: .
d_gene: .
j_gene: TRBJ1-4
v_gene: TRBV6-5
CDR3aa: CASRGKAGNEKLFF
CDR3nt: TGTGCCAGCAGAGGCAAGGCAGGAAATGAAAAACTGTTTTTT

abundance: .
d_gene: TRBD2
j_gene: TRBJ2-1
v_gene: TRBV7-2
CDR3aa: CASSSLGGLAQNNEQFF
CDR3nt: TGTGCCAGCAGCTCCTTGGGGGGACTAGCACAAAACAATGAGCAGTTCTTC

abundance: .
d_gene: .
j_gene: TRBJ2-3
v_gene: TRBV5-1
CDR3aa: CASSDTRNTQYF
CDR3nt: TGCGCCAGCAGCGACACCCGTAATACGCAGTATTTT

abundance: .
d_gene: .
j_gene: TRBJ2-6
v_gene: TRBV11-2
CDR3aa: CASSSYRVPGANVLTF
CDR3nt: TGTGCCAGCAGCTCCTACAGGGTCCCCGGGGCCAACGTCCTGACTTTC

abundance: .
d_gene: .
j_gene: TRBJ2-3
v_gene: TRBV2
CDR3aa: CASSEAEPPTDTQYF
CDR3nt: TGTGCCAGCAGTGAAGCGGAGCCCCCCACAGATACGCAGTATTTT

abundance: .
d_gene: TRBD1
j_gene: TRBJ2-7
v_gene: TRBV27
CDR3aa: CASSSAGGYEQYF
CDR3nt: TGTGCCAGCAGTTCGGCAGGGGGCTACGAGCAGTACTTC

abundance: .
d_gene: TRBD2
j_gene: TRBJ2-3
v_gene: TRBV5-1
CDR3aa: CASSFAGGGADTQYF
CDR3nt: TGCGCCAGCAGCTTCGCGGGAGGGGGGGCAGATACGCAGTATTTT

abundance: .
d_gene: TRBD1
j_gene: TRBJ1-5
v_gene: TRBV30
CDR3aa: CAWSRQGHQPQHF
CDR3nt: TGTGCCTGGAGTCGACAGGGGCATCAGCCCCAGCATTTT

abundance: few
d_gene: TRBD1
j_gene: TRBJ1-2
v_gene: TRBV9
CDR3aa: CASGRGDLLGYTF
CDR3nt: TGTGCCAGCGGCAGGGGGGACCTTTTGGGCTACACCTTC

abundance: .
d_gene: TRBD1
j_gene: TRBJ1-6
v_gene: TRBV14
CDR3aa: CASSHRRGTGGSSYNSPLHF
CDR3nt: TGTGCCAGCAGCCATCGACGGGGGACAGGGGGCAGCTCCTATAATTCACCCCTCCACTTT

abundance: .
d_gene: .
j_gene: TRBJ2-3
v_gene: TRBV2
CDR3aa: CASRGLSTDTQYF
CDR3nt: TGTGCCAGCAGGGGGCTAAGCACAGATACGCAGTATTTT

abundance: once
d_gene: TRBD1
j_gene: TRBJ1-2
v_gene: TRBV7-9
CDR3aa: CASSRPGQGGSYGYTF
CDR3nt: TGTGCCAGCAGCCGGCCCGGACAGGGAGGTAGCTATGGCTACACCTTC

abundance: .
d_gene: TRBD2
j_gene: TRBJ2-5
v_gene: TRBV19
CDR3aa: CASGTGTSGRETQYF
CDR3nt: TGTGCCAGTGGGACCGGGACTAGCGGGAGAGAGACCCAGTACTTC

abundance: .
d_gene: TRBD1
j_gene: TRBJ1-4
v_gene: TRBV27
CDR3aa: CASTFQPGQPNEKLFF
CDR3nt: TGTGCCAGCACCTTCCAACCGGGACAGCCTAATGAAAAACTGTTTTTT

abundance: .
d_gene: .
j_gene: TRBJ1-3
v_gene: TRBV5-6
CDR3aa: CASSLGTSGNTIYF
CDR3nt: TGTGCCAGCAGCTTGGGAACTTCTGGAAACACCATATATTTT

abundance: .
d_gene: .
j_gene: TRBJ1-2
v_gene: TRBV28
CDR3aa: CASSYTGSPGSYGYTF
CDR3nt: TGTGCCAGCAGTTATACCGGGTCACCGGGATCCTATGGCTACACCTTC

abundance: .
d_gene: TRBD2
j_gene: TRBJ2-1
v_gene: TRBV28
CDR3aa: CASSLWAGADNEQFF
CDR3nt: TGTGCCAGCAGTTTATGGGCGGGAGCCGACAATGAGCAGTTCTTC

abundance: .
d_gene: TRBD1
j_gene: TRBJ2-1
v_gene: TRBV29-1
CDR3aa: CSVYRTGDNEQFF
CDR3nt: TGCAGCGTGTACCGGACAGGGGACAATGAGCAGTTCTTC

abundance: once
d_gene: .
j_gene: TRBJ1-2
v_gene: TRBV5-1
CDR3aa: CASSLGAGLTGYGYTF
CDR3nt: TGCGCCAGCAGCTTGGGCGCAGGGCTAACCGGCTATGGCTACACCTTC

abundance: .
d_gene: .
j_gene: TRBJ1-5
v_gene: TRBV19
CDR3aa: CASSRLDSNSNQPQHF
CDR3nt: TGTGCCAGTAGTAGATTAGACAGTAATAGCAATCAGCCCCAGCATTTT

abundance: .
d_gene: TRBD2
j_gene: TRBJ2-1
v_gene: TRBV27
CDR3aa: CASSDSGRRYNEQFF
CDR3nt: TGTGCCAGCAGTGATAGCGGGAGGAGATACAATGAGCAGTTCTTC